This T cell receptor beta chain comes out of a study of T cell responses to AZD1222 COVID-19 vaccine. Study results and caveats: Reports say nearly half of spike-specific TCRs go after unmutated variant regions. Females made up more of the donors, who were largely white British, and clonal diversity may have come out too low.

A remark on this clone: Its matching antigen is unknown.

Sequencing used immunoSEQ multiplex PCR; TCRdb keeps in-frame clones, though not all of them. The sample yields 130,000 or so clones, roughly 94% seen once. The sample was peripheral blood, taken on day 0 of AZD1222 vaccination. The clonotype comes from an adult in good health.

The CDR3 reads CASSLGTGGGYTF. Written as DNA, the CDR3 is TGTGCCAGCAGTTTAGGAACAGGGGGTGGCTACACCTTC. This rearrangement joins TRBV12-3 or TRBV12-4 to TRBJ1-2; 8 nucleotides agree with TRBD1. The length of the CDR3 is 13 residues. V was pared by 1 base and J by 7 bases, with 2 bases of the junction left unmatched.